Below, one TCR beta chain is given with its context. This sample is drawn from a study of T cell changes during pregnancy in multiple sclerosis. This table comes from immunoSEQ multiplex PCR, and its TCRdb copy is limited to in-frame clones, with some not included. The profile covers approximately 100,000 clones, with around 90% appearing a single time and less than 2% taken by the ten largest. Trimming removed 0 bases from V and 9 bases from J, with 15 bases in between. CDR1 is GTSNPN, CDR2 SVGIG, per germline (reference sequence). This CDR3 is 14 amino acids long. This clonotype was sampled from a female donor with multiple sclerosis, enrolled in a pregnancy study. Sequenced material: peripheral blood, taken after pregnancy. The chain employs TRBV30 and TRBJ2-1; perhaps TRBD2 as D (5 bases). The chain's CDR3 is CAWSVETSGSEQFF. CDR3 in DNA: TGTGCCTGGAGTGTTGAGACCTCGGGGAGTGAGCAGTTCTTC.